This TCR beta chain is from a study of T cells after yellow fever vaccination. General study findings and limits: Overall, a small share of clonotypes was seen in both CD4 and CD8 compartments.

TCRdb fed the 5' RACE reads into MiXCR, producing one record per CDR3 protein. The table includes some 350,000 distinct CDR3 sequences, 6.2% detected once. Note on this clonotype: Antigen specificity is unknown.

The clonotype was recovered from a man aged 30 to 39 who received the YFV17D yellow fever vaccine. The sequences come from PBMCs, collected 5 days after the yellow fever booster vaccination.

The CDR3 is CASSDRGGVETQYF. The CDR3 DNA reads as TGTGCCAGCAGTGATCGTGGGGGGGTGGAGACCCAGTACTTC. The chain links TRBV25-1 to TRBJ2-5; TRBD2 aligns across 7 bases. Losses at the gene ends were 3 bases for V and 5 bases for J; bases not matched to a gene: 6. The germline V gene encodes CDR1 MGHDK and CDR2 SYGVNS. This CDR3 has 14 residues.